Below are 20 T cell receptor beta chains sequenced from a single sample in a study of cytomegalovirus exposure and HLA in healthy donors. 13 Jbeta primers and 60 Vbeta primers were used for the PCR. Measured with immunoSEQ multiplex PCR; TCRdb has only the in-frame clones, and not every one. The sample contains about 140,000 clones, around two thirds of which appear only once. The sequencing input was PBMCs. The receptors were gathered from a male donor in good health and CMV-seronegative.

This chain uses TRBV7-3 with TRBJ2-1; 8 positions match TRBD2. Germline CDR1 is SGHTA and CDR2 is FQGTGA. This CDR3 spans 14 amino acids. The junction had 5 bases not matched to a gene; V was cut back by 4 bases and J by 6 bases. This chain's CDR3 is CASSYSGARNEQFF. The DNA for the CDR3 is TGTGCCAGCAGCTATAGCGGGGCTCGCAATGAGCAGTTCTTC.

This sequence joins TRBV7-2 and TRBJ2-7; TRBD1 aligns across 7 bases. The CDR3 has 15 residues. Trimming took 5 bases from V and 0 from J; bases not matched to a gene: 7. Germline V CDR1 and CDR2: SGHTA, FQGNSA. The CDR3 here is CASSLRDSRSYEQYF. The DNA of the CDR3 is TGTGCCAGCAGCCTCCGGGACAGCCGCTCCTACGAGCAGTACTTC.

In this sample, this clone turned up a few times. Different DNA sequences within this sample yield the same CDR3. V gene TRBV7-3 combines with J gene TRBJ2-3, with D possibly matching TRBD2 (6 bases). The CDR3 consists of 15 residues. V shed 3 bases and J shed 0 bases, with 10 bases lying between them. Germline V gene lookup returns CDR1 SGHTA and CDR2 FQGTGA. CDR3 in amino acids: CASSLVGGSTDTQYF. DNA for the CDR3: TGTGCCAGCAGCTTGGTGGGGGGAAGCACAGATACGCAGTATTTT. The variable domain in full, with the rest retrieved from reference TRBV7-3 and TRBJ2-3, is GAGVSQTPSNKVTEKGKYVELRCDPISGHTALYWYRQSLGQGPEFLIYFQGTGAADDSGLPNDRFFAVRPEGSVSTLKIQRTERGDSAVYLCASSLVGGSTDTQYFGPGTRLTVL.

The genes are TRBV7-2 and TRBJ1-1, with TRBD1 matching 9 bases. The CDR3 covers 14 residues. With 5 bases clipped from V and 4 bases from J, the junction kept 5 bases outside the gene matches. Germline V gene data show CDR1 as SGHTA and CDR2 as FQGNSA. DNA of the CDR3: TGTGCCAGCAGCGTTACAGGGGGCATCACTGAAGCTTTCTTT. As protein: CASSVTGGITEAFF.

The chain employs TRBV6-1 and TRBJ1-2, with a weak D call TRBD1 (5 bases). Trimming removed 1 base at V and 3 bases at J, with 12 bases between. CDR1 and CDR2 (germline): MNHNS, SASEGT. This CDR3 has 15 residues. DNA of the CDR3: TGTGCCAGCAGTGAAGGAGCAGCGGGGCACTATGGCTACACCTTC. Translating it yields CASSEGAAGHYGYTF.

J is TRBJ2-1 and V is TRBV7-6, with TRBD2 matching over 8 bases. Germline trimming cut 5 bases from V and 8 bases from J; bases unmatched to any gene: 8. The germline V gene encodes CDR1 SGHVS and CDR2 FNYEAQ. The CDR3 consists of 14 residues. DNA of the CDR3: TGTGCCAGCAGCCAGGCGGGGGGCCACGATGAGCAGTTCTTC. As protein: CASSQAGGHDEQFF.

CDR3 sequence (DNA): TGTGCCAGCAGCTTGCTCTCCCAGGGTGGGGAAAAACTGTTTTTT. Encoded protein: CASSLLSQGGEKLFF. The rearrangement uses TRBV5-5 and TRBJ1-4; a possible D gene is TRBD1 (5 bases). This CDR3 comprises 15 residues. V lost 1 base to trimming and J lost 8 bases, with 15 bases between them. CDR1 SGHKS and CDR2 YYEKEE come from the germline V gene (reference sequence).

The J gene is TRBJ2-2, the V gene TRBV2, with TRBD1 identical over 7 bases. The V segment lost 9 bases and the J segment 1 base; nucleotides outside the gene matches: 8. The CDR3 runs 15 residues. In germline, CDR1 is SNHLY, CDR2 FYNNEI. CDR3 DNA sequence: TGTGCCAGTATACAGGGGCCGATGAACACCGGGGAGCTGTTTTTT. Protein product: CASIQGPMNTGELFF.

The chain couples TRBV5-1 to TRBJ2-2; 7 bases are a match to TRBD1. V lost 4 bases and J lost 7; bases outside the gene matches: 4. This CDR3 region has 13 residues. The V gene's germline CDR1 is SGHRS and CDR2 YFSETQ. CDR3 DNA sequence: TGCGCCAGCAGCCCAGGGGGTATCGGGGAGCTGTTTTTT. Residues: CASSPGGIGELFF.

This clone was observed a handful of times. The rearrangement links TRBV28 to TRBJ1-1; D is perhaps TRBD1 (5 bases). The CDR3 length is 17 residues. Between the trimmed V and J ends, which lost 3 bases and 10 bases, there was a span of 27 bases. CDR1 and CDR2 (germline): MDHEN, SYDVKM. The CDR3 region is CASSLGQVLYAGRRAFF. CDR3 nucleotide sequence: TGTGCCAGCAGTTTGGGGCAGGTGCTGTATGCTGGACGGAGAGCTTTCTTT.

The V and J genes are TRBV2 and TRBJ1-2, with no clear D. V gave up 6 bases and J gave up 6 bases, with 5 bases separating them. CDR1 and CDR2 (germline): SNHLY, FYNNEI. The CDR3 length is 10 residues. The CDR3 loop reads CASRGDGYTF. DNA of the CDR3: TGTGCCAGCAGAGGAGATGGCTACACCTTC.

The chain combines TRBV18 with TRBJ1-3, with D perhaps TRBD1 (6 bases). The CDR3 sequence is 13 residues long. The V end lost 2 bases, the J end lost 5 bases, and 7 bases lay between the germline ends. The germline V gene encodes CDR1 KGHSH and CDR2 LQKENI. Written as DNA, the CDR3 is TGTGCCAGCTCACCAGACAGGAGAAACACCATATATTTT. This sequence encodes CASSPDRRNTIYF.

This clone has more than one count but fewer than ten. This sequence joins TRBV5-1 and TRBJ2-6, with unresolved D. This CDR3 comprises 14 residues. The V gene lost 6 bases and the J gene lost 0 bases, with 7 bases spanning the gap. Germline assignment: CDR1 SGHRS and CDR2 YFSETQ. The CDR3 DNA reads as TGCGCCAGCAAGGAGAGCTCTGGGGCCAACGTCCTGACTTTC. Translating it yields CASKESSGANVLTF.

J is TRBJ2-1 and V is TRBV6-4, with 9 bases that match TRBD1. In germline, CDR1 is MRHNA, CDR2 SNTAGT. With 2 bases clipped from V and 8 bases from J, the junction kept 13 bases outside the gene matches. The CDR3 is made up of 17 amino acids. CDR3 loop: CASSDHTRGTGFDEQFF. In nucleotides, the CDR3 is TGTGCCAGCAGTGACCATACACGAGGGACAGGGTTCGATGAGCAGTTCTTC.

This rearrangement joins TRBV28 to TRBJ1-2; D is possibly TRBD1 (6 bases). This CDR3 has 16 amino acids. From germline, CDR1 is MDHEN and CDR2 SYDVKM. The V gene lost 5 bases and the J gene lost 3 bases, with 19 bases spanning the gap. The CDR3 spells CASSPSSGGSDYGYTF. The CDR3 DNA is TGTGCCAGCAGTCCGTCCTCGGGGGGCTCGGACTATGGCTACACCTTC.

This clone has only one observation. The genes are TRBV7-3 and TRBJ2-2; perhaps TRBD1 as D (5 bases). Trimming stripped 5 bases from V and 4 bases from J, with 8 bases between. CDR1 and CDR2 (germline): SGHTA, FQGTGA. The CDR3 covers 13 residues. CDR3 residues: CASSARGTGELFF. The DNA for the CDR3 is TGTGCCAGCAGCGCAAGGGGCACCGGGGAGCTGTTTTTT.

The V gene is TRBV14, the J gene TRBJ1-2, with 9 bases lining up with TRBD1. The CDR3 spans 14 residues. The V gene end was trimmed by 2 bases and the J gene end by 7 bases; junction bases not matched to a gene: 5. Germline CDR1 SGHDN, CDR2 FVKESK. CDR3 sequence (DNA): TGTGCCAGCAGCCAATACACGACAGGGGGTGGCTACACCTTC. It encodes CASSQYTTGGGYTF.

This clone occurred a few times. This chain links TRBV6-6 with TRBJ2-1, with 8 bases identical to TRBD1. After removal of 0 bases from V and 1 base from J, the junction contained 2 bases not matched to a gene. The CDR3 has 16 amino acids. Germline V CDR1 and CDR2: MNHNY, SVGAGI (reference sequence). The CDR3 is CASSYSDRVSYNEQFF. The CDR3 DNA sequence: TGTGCCAGCAGTTACTCGGACAGGGTATCCTACAATGAGCAGTTCTTC.

J is TRBJ1-5 and V is TRBV9; 10 nucleotides match TRBD1. Per germline, CDR1 SGDLS and CDR2 YYNGEE. The CDR3 contains 15 residues. The ends lost 2 bases at V and 3 bases at J; junction bases unmatched: 2. The CDR3 here is CASSVDRGPNQPQHF. CDR3 bases: TGTGCCAGCAGCGTCGACAGGGGGCCCAATCAGCCCCAGCATTTT.

This clone was observed once. The chain carries TRBV5-1 and TRBJ2-7; 9 nucleotides agree with TRBD2. The CDR3 totals 14 residues. Losses at the gene ends were 4 bases for V and 1 base for J; bases not matched to a gene: 3. Germline V CDR1 and CDR2: SGHRS, YFSETQ. CDR3 protein: CASSGAGGSYEQYF. The CDR3 DNA sequence: TGCGCCAGCAGCGGCGCGGGGGGGTCCTACGAGCAGTACTTC.